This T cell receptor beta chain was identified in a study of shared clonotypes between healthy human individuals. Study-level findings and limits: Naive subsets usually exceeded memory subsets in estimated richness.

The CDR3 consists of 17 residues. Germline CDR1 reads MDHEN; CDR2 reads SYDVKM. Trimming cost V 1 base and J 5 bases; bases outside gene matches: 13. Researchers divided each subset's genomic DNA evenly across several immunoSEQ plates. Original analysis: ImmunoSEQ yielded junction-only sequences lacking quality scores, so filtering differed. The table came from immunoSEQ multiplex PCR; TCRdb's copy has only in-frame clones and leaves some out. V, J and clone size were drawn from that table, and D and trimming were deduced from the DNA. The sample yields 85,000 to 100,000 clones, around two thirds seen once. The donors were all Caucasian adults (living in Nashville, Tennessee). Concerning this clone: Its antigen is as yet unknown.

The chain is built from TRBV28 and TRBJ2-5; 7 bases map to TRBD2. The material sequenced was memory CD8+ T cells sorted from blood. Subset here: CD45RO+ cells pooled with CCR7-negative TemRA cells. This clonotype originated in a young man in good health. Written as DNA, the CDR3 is TGTGCCAGCAGTTTATCCCGGGGTTGGCGGGAGCTTGAGACCCAGTACTTC. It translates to CASSLSRGWRELETQYF.